This T cell receptor beta chain derives from a study of identical twins. Study results and caveats: In cord blood, abundant beta clonotypes had fewer insertions; memory showed no trend. Models came in too low on out-of-frame TCR alpha sharing in monozygotic twins. The same donors were not followed; conclusions instead depended on cross-sectional statistical analysis.

V lost 6 bases to trimming and J lost 6 bases; unmatched junction nucleotides: 12. Germline V CDR1 and CDR2: DFQATT, SNEGSKA (reference sequence). This CDR3 spans 14 amino acids. This clonotype was counted many times. Its antigen is still unknown. MiXCR was run by TCRdb on the 5' RACE reads, yielding one entry per CDR3 protein. The profile shows around 340,000 distinct CDR3 sequences, 7% to 9.5% of them singletons. The sequence was collected from a woman in her forties or fifties in good health. Input material: naive T cells sorted from blood. The chain recombines TRBV20-1 with TRBJ1-2; TRBD1 agrees at 8 bases. CDR3 sequence: CSATGQGPWDGYTF. In DNA, the CDR3 is TGCAGTGCCACAGGACAGGGCCCATGGGATGGCTACACCTTC.